Listed below are T cell receptor beta chains from one sample, sequenced in a study of blood T cell repertoires in COVID-19. Produced via immunoSEQ multiplex PCR; TCRdb's table is partial and in-frame only. The top ten clones hold around 7.5% of a sample with some 250,000 clones, roughly 76% of them seen once. The material sequenced was peripheral blood. These receptor sequences come from a woman aged 80 or over with COVID-19, enrolled during active disease. CDR3s include the opening cysteine and the closing phenylalanine or tryptophan. The order of the fields is D gene, J gene, V gene, clone size, CDR3 DNA, CDR3 protein. A D gene is named only where the DNA matches it firmly. Expanded clones get a size class; other rows say once, few or many, or leave the size out.

>TRBD1|TRBJ1-5|TRBV2|NA
TGTGCCAGCAAAAGGACAGGGGATCAGCCCCAGCATTTT
CASKRTGDQPQHF
>NA|TRBJ1-1|TRBV13|NA
TGTGCCAGCAGCTTAAACAGGGCTGAAGCTTTCTTT
CASSLNRAEAFF
>NA|TRBJ1-1|TRBV5-4|NA
TGTGCCAGCAGATTAGACTACATGAACACTGAAGCTTTCTTT
CASRLDYMNTEAFF
>NA|TRBJ1-5|TRBV2|NA
TGTGCCAGCAGTCGGACAGTTAATCAGCCCCAGCATTTT
CASSRTVNQPQHF
>NA|TRBJ2-5|TRBV7-2|NA
TGTGCCAGCAGCTCTATGGGGGGCGGGAGTAGCGACTTC
CASSSMGGGSSDF
>NA|TRBJ1-2|TRBV4-1|NA
TGCGCCAGCAGCCTTCCGCTGGGGCAGGGTGATGGCTACACCTTC
CASSLPLGQGDGYTF
>TRBD1|TRBJ1-2|TRBV5-1|NA
TGCGCCAGCAGCTTGGGACAGGGGGCGGACTATGGCTACACCTTC
CASSLGQGADYGYTF
>NA|TRBJ2-7|TRBV18|NA
TGTGCCAGCTCACCTCGGGATTACGAGCAGTACTTC
CASSPRDYEQYF
>NA|TRBJ1-2|TRBV6-5|NA
TGTGCCAGCAGTTACTCGAGTCCATTGAACTATGGCTACACCTTC
CASSYSSPLNYGYTF
>NA|TRBJ2-5|TRBV4-2|NA
TGTGCCAGCAGCCAAGAGAGGCAGAGCGGTGAGACCCAGTACTTC
CASSQERQSGETQYF
>NA|TRBJ1-1|TRBV25-1|few
TGTGCCAGCAGTGAAACAGCTCTCAAGGCTGAAGCTTTCTTT
CASSETALKAEAFF
>NA|TRBJ1-4|TRBV12-3/TRBV12-4|NA
TGTGCCAGCAGTTTACAGGGCCAGGAAAAACTGTTTTTT
CASSLQGQEKLFF
>TRBD1|TRBJ2-1|TRBV20-1|NA
TGCAGTGCTAGTAAAAGACAGGGAGTCTTGGACAATGAGCAGTTCTTC
CSASKRQGVLDNEQFF
>TRBD1|TRBJ2-2|TRBV12-3/TRBV12-4|once
TGTGCCAGCAGTCACAGGGGTTCCGGGGAGCTGTTTTTT
CASSHRGSGELFF
>TRBD2|TRBJ2-7|TRBV7-8|NA
TGTGCCACCTACGGGACTAGCGGGGCCTACGAGCAGTACTTC
CATYGTSGAYEQYF
>NA|TRBJ2-1|TRBV7-5|NA
TGTGCCAGAAGCTTTAGAAATGAGCAGTTCTTC
CARSFRNEQFF
>TRBD2|TRBJ2-1|TRBV4-2|NA
TGTGCCAGCAGCACGCAGCGGGGTGTCTACAATGAGCAGTTCTTC
CASSTQRGVYNEQFF
>TRBD2|TRBJ2-2|TRBV6-5|NA
TGTGCCAGCAGGAAAGATTGGGGGGGCACCGGGGAGCTGTTTTTT
CASRKDWGGTGELFF
>NA|TRBJ2-2|TRBV7-2|NA
TGTGCCAGCAGCTTAAGCAACACCGGGGAGCTGTTTTTT
CASSLSNTGELFF
>TRBD2|TRBJ2-3|TRBV30|NA
TGTGCCTGGAGGACGTGGGGGGGTTGGACAGATACGCAGTATTTT
CAWRTWGGWTDTQYF
>NA|TRBJ2-7|TRBV2|NA
TGTGCCAGCCGCAGGGACTCCTACGAGCAGTACTTC
CASRRDSYEQYF
>TRBD1|TRBJ1-4|TRBV9|NA
TGTGCCAGCAGCGTTGGGGACAGGGTTGAAAAACTGTTTTTT
CASSVGDRVEKLFF
>TRBD1|TRBJ1-1|TRBV7-3|NA
TGTGCCAGCAGCCCAACCGACAGGGGTCGGAACACTGAAGCTTTCTTT
CASSPTDRGRNTEAFF
>NA|TRBJ2-7|TRBV7-9|NA
TGTGCCAGCAGTCGCGGAAGCTACGAGCAGTACTTC
CASSRGSYEQYF
>NA|TRBJ1-3|TRBV10-2|NA
TGCGCCAGCAGTGACGCGTATTGGAACACCATATATTTT
CASSDAYWNTIYF
>NA|TRBJ2-3|TRBV28|NA
TGTGCCAGCACCCGCGGGGGCGGGAGTCATCATACGCAGTATTTT
CASTRGGGSHHTQYF
>NA|TRBJ2-2|TRBV5-1|NA
TGCGCCAGCAGCTTGTTGGTCGGGGGAAACACCGGGGAGCTGTTTTTT
CASSLLVGGNTGELFF